What follows are 3 T cell receptor beta chains derived from one specimen sequenced in a study of CD8 T cells in Susac syndrome. When the RNA was reverse transcribed, random hexamers were used with an input of roughly 0.45 to 1 ug. TCRdb independently ran MiXCR on the immunoSEQ multiplex PCR reads; one entry per CDR3 protein. The sample yields roughly 140,000 distinct CDR3 sequences, 94% seen once. The sample was CD8+ T cells from PBMCs. These receptors were taken from a human donor in good health.

The J gene is TRBJ2-5, the V gene TRBV20-1; D ambiguous. V lost 1 base and J 3 bases, leaving 12 bases between the germline ends. CDR1 is DFQATT, CDR2 SNEGSKA, per germline (reference sequence). This CDR3 comprises 14 residues. Here the CDR3 DNA reads TGCAGTGCTAGAGGAGTAGGCGGTAAAGAGACCCAGTACTTC. It is translated as CSARGVGGKETQYF.

This chain links TRBV7-8 with TRBJ1-2; D possibly corresponds to TRBD1 (5 bases). V lost 4 bases and J 13 bases, leaving 13 bases between the germline ends. The CDR3 consists of 11 residues. Per the germline V gene, CDR1 is SGHVS and CDR2 is FQNEAQ. The CDR3 sequence is CASSSTADPTF. DNA for the CDR3: TGTGCCAGCAGCTCGACAGCGGACCCCACCTTC.

J is TRBJ2-1 and V is TRBV7-9; 7 nucleotides agree with TRBD2. The trim removed 5 bases at V and 4 bases at J, leaving 11 bases unmatched. This CDR3 is built from 16 residues. Looked up from germline, CDR1 is SEHNR and CDR2 is FQNEAQ (reference sequence). CDR3 DNA: TGTGCCAGCAGCCCAGGGCCTAGCGGAAATTACAATGAGCAGTTCTTC. This translates into CASSPGPSGNYNEQFF.